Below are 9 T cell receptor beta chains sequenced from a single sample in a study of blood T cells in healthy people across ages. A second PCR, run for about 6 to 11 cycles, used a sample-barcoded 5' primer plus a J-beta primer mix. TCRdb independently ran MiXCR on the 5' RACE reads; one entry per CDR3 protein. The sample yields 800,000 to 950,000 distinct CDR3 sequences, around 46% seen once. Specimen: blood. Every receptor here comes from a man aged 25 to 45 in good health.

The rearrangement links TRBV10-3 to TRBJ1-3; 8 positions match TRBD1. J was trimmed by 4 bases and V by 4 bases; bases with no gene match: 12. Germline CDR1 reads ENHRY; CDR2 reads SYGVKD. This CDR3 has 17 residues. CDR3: CAISATLPGQGGNTIYF. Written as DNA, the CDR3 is TGTGCCATCAGTGCGACTCTCCCCGGACAGGGAGGAAACACCATATATTTT.

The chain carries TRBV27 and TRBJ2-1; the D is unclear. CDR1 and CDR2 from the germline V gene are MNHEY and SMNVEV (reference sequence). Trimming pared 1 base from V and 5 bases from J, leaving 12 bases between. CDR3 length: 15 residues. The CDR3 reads CASSLYRPSNNEQFF. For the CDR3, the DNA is TGTGCCAGCAGTTTATATCGGCCCTCTAACAATGAGCAGTTCTTC.

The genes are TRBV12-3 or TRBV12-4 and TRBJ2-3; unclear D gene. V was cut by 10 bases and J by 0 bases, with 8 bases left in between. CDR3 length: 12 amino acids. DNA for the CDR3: TGTGCCATTTCACGGAGCACAGATACGCAGTATTTT. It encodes CAISRSTDTQYF.

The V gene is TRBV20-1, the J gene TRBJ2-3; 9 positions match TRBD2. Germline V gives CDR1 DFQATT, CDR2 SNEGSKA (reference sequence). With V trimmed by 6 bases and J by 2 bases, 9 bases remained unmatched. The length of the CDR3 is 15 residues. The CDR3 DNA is TGCAGTGCGCCGACCGGCGGGGGGGACACAGATACGCAGTATTTT. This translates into CSAPTGGGDTDTQYF.

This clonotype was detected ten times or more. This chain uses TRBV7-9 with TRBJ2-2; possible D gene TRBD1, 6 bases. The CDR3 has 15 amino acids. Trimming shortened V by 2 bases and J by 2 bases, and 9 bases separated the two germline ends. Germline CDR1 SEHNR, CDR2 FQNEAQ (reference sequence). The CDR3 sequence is CASSLLQGNTGELFF. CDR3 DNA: TGTGCCAGCAGCTTACTACAGGGTAACACCGGGGAGCTGTTTTTT.

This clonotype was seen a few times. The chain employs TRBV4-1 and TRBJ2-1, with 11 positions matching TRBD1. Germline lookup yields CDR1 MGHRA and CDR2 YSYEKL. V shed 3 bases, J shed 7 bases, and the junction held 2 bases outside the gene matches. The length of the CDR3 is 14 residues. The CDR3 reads CASSHGQGANEQFF. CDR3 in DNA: TGCGCCAGCAGCCACGGACAGGGGGCAAATGAGCAGTTCTTC.

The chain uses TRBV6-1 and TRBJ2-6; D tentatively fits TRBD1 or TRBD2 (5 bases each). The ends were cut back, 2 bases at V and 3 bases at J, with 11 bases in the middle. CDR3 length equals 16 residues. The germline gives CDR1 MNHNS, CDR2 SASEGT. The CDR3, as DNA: TGTGCCAGCAGTGAATTTGGGGGTCTTGGGGCCAACGTCCTGACTTTC. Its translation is CASSEFGGLGANVLTF.

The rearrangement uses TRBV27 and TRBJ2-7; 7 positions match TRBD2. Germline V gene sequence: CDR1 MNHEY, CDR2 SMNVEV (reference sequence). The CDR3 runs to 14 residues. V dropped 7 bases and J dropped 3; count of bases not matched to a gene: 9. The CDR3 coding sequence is TGTGCCAGCATCGGGGGGTCCCTCTACTACGAGCAGTACTTC. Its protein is CASIGGSLYYEQYF.

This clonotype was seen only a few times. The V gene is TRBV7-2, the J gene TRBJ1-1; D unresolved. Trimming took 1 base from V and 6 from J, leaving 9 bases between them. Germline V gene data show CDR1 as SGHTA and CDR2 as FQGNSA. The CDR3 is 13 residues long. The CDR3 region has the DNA TGTGCCAGCAGCTTAGTCTCTCTCGCTGAAGCTTTCTTT. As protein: CASSLVSLAEAFF.